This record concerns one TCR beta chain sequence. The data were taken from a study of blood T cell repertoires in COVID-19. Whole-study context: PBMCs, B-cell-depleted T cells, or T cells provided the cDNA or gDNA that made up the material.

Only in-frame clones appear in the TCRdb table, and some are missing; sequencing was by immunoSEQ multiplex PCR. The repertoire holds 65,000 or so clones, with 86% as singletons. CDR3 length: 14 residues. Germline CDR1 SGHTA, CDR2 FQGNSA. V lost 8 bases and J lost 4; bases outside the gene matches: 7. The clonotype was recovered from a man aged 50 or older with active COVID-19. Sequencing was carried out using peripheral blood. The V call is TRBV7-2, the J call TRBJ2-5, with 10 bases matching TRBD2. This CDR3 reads CASAGASGRETQYF. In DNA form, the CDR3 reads TGTGCCAGCGCTGGGGCTAGCGGGAGAGAGACCCAGTACTTC.